The sequence of this T cell receptor beta chain was determined in a study of T cell responses to AZD1222 COVID-19 vaccine. This CDR3 has 17 residues. Germline CDR1 is SEHNR and CDR2 is FQNEAQ (reference sequence). The ends were cut back, 1 base at V and 1 base at J, with 16 bases in the middle. TCRdb keeps only in-frame clones here, not all; method: immunoSEQ multiplex PCR. The table has 150,000 to 200,000 clones, roughly 94% seen once. Comments on this clone: Antigen specificity is unknown.

Whole-study results and caveats: When two AZD1222 doses had been given, Spike-specific TCR breadth and depth rose.

The chain combines TRBV7-9 with TRBJ1-1, with TRBD1 as a possible D gene (5 bases). The receptor was derived from an adult in good health. The starting material was peripheral blood, obtained on day 0 of AZD1222 vaccination. CDR3 nucleotide sequence: TGTGCCAGCAGCTTAGGGCAGGGCACGATGAAGAACACTGAAGCTTTCTTT. Translated, it gives CASSLGQGTMKNTEAFF.